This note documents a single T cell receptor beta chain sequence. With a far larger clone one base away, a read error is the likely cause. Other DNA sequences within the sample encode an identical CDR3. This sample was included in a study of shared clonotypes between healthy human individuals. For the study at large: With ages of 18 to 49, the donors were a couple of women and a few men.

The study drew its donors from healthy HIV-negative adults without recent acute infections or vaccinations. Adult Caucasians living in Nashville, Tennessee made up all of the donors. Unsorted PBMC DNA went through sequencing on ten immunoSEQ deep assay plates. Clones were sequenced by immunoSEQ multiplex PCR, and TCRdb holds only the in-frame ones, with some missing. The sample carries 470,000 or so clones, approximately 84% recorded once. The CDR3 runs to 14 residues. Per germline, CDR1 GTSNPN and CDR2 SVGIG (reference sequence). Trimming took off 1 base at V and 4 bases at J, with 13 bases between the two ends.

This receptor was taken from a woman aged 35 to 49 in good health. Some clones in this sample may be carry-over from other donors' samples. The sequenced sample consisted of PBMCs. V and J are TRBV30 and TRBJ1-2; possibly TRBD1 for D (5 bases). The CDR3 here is CAWSDSGQAYGYTF. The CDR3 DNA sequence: TGTGCCTGGAGTGATTCGGGGCAGGCCTATGGCTACACCTTC.